This T cell receptor beta chain originates from a study of CD4 and CD8 cells across lung adenocarcinoma regions. Donors had localized lung adenocarcinoma, a non-small cell lung cancer. TCRdb ran MiXCR on the PCR reads and lists one entry per CDR3 protein. The data hold fewer than 20,000 distinct CDR3 sequences, with approximately 47% observed a single time. The V end lost 3 bases, the J end lost 3 bases, and 23 bases lay between the germline ends. Germline V CDR1 and CDR2: MGHRA, YSYEKL. The CDR3 runs to 18 residues. This clonotype showed up just a few times. The TCR sequence derives from a female donor with lung adenocarcinoma. The CD4 and CD8 labels of this study may be unreliable. What was sequenced was CD8+ T cells from the center of a lung tumor. This sequence joins TRBV4-1 and TRBJ1-2; TRBD1 is a possible D gene (6 bases). The CDR3 here is CASSQEPGQWINHYGYTF. In DNA form, the CDR3 reads TGCGCCAGCAGCCAGGAGCCGGGACAATGGATCAATCACTATGGCTACACCTTC.